The entry below gives a single TCR beta chain sequence along with its context. This CDR3 is built from 14 residues. V was pared by 7 bases and J by 5 bases, with 9 bases of the junction left unmatched. CDR1 is MNHNS, CDR2 SASEGT, per germline. The data derive from a study of blood T cell repertoires in COVID-19. Study members were between about 18 and 95 years old and lived in 25 or so US regions. Participant-given clinical history determined each cohort assignment. TCRdb's copy holds only in-frame clones and misses some; the assay was immunoSEQ multiplex PCR. The table has 450,000 to 500,000 clones, approximately 86% seen once; the top ten hold 0.7%.

The receptor was derived from a woman aged 18-29 years who had recovered from COVID-19. This sequence joins TRBV6-1 and TRBJ2-7, with 9 bases that match TRBD1. The specimen sequenced was PBMCs or T cells enriched from blood (not recorded which). Here the CDR3 reads CASTRGQGSNEQYF. In DNA form, the CDR3 reads TGTGCCAGCACCCGAGGACAGGGGTCAAACGAGCAGTACTTC.